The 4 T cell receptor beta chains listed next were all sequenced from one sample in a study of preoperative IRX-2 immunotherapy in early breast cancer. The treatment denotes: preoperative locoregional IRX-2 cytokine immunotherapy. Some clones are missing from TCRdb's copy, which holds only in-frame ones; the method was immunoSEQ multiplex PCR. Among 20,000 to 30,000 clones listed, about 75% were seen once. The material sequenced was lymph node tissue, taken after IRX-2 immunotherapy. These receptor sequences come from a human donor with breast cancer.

The CDR3 region has the DNA TGCGCCAGCAGTGAGAAGGGGACTAGCGGCCACAATGAGCAGTTCTTC. This translates into CASSEKGTSGHNEQFF. This chain uses TRBV10-2 with TRBJ2-1, with TRBD2 matching 11 bases. This CDR3 spans 16 amino acids. V was clipped by 2 bases and J by 5 bases; unmatched bases: 5. Germline CDR1 reads WSHSY; CDR2 reads SAAADI.

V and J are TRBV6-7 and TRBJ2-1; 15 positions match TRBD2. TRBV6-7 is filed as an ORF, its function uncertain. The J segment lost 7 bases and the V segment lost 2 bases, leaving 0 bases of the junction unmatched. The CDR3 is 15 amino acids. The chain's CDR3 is CASSYGTSGRNEQFF. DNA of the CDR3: TGTGCCAGCAGTTACGGGACTAGCGGGAGGAATGAGCAGTTCTTC.

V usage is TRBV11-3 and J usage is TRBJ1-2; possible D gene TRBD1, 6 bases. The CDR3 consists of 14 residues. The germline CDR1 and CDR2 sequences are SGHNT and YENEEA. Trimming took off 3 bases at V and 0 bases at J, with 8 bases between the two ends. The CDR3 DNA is TGTGCCAGCAGCTTTACAGGGACTAACTATGGCTACACCTTC. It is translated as CASSFTGTNYGYTF.

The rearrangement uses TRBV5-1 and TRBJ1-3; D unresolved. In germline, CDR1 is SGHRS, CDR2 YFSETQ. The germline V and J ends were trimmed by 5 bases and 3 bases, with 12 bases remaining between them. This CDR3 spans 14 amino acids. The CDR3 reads CASSGHSNGNTIYF. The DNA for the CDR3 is TGCGCCAGCAGTGGTCACAGCAATGGAAACACCATATATTTT.